This T cell receptor (beta chain) is from a study of T-cell memory formation after mild COVID-19. Overall study context: Most TCR clusters belonged to a single donor.

This clonotype was counted a few times. What it binds is unknown. The CDR3 has 15 amino acids. Trimming left V 5 bases short and J 7 bases short, with 15 bases between. Study observations and caveats: Clones contracting over day 15 to 85 were CD4/CD8 balanced, with later expanders leaning CD4+. Clonal second-wave expansions that peaked on day 37 had unconfirmed SARS-CoV-2 specificity.

TCRdb ran MiXCR on the 5' RACE reads and lists one entry per CDR3 protein. The sample carries a few hundred thousand distinct CDR3 sequences, approximately 19% recorded once. This sequence joins TRBV12-3 or TRBV12-4 and TRBJ1-6; tentative D call: TRBD1 (6 bases). Sequenced input: PBMCs or a T cell subset sorted from them (not recorded which). The clonotype was recovered from a man between 18 and 35 years old who had mild COVID-19 (a few samples of this study predate the infection). Cell type and time point are not known. DNA for the CDR3: TGTGCCAGCAGTCCAGACAGGTCTAGAAATTCACCCCTCCACTTT. Its protein product is CASSPDRSRNSPLHF.